A selection of T cell receptor beta chains follows, all from one sample in a study of OX40 agonist ivuxolimab in advanced cancers. This table comes from immunoSEQ multiplex PCR, and its TCRdb copy is limited to in-frame clones, with some not included. The repertoire includes about 7,300 clones, 65% to 90% of them detected once, and more than 60% sits in the top ten. The sequencing used CD4+ or CD8+ T cells sorted from blood, collected in a trial of the OX40 agonist ivuxolimab. The receptors shown here come from an adult with an advanced solid tumor such as melanoma, head and neck, liver or kidney cancer. Each CDR3 is given with its conserved first and last residue. The D gene is left open where the match is weak. Clone size appears in some rows only: once, few, many, or a class for an expanded clone.

TRBV4-2	TRBJ2-7	-	-	CASSEDTGTYEQYF	TGTGCCAGCAGCGAAGACACCGGGACCTACGAGCAGTACTTC
TRBV28	TRBJ2-1	-	-	CASSPQQGYNEQFF	TGTGCCAGCAGTCCCCAACAGGGTTACAATGAGCAGTTCTTC
TRBV27	TRBJ1-1	-	-	CASSLWPRTEAFF	TGTGCCAGCAGTTTATGGCCGCGTACTGAAGCTTTCTTT
TRBV7-6	TRBJ2-2	-	TRBD2	CASLTSGGLNTGELFF	TGTGCCAGCCTTACTAGCGGGGGTCTGAACACCGGGGAGCTGTTTTTT
TRBV7-3	TRBJ2-3	-	-	CASSLIGTDTQYF	TGTGCCAGCAGCTTAATAGGGACAGATACGCAGTATTTT
TRBV29-1	TRBJ2-3	once	-	CSVAGGTDTQYF	TGCAGCGTCGCAGGGGGCACAGATACGCAGTATTTT
TRBV19	TRBJ1-6	-	-	CASSTRAPWDDHAGNSPLHF	TGTGCCAGTAGTACCAGGGCGCCGTGGGACGACCACGCGGGTAATTCACCCCTCCACTTT
TRBV10-3	TRBJ1-1	-	-	CAISAGRHTEAFF	TGTGCCATCAGTGCGGGTCGGCACACTGAAGCTTTCTTT
TRBV27	TRBJ2-7	-	-	CASSFGTNYEQYF	TGTGCCAGCAGTTTTGGGACAAACTACGAGCAGTACTTC
TRBV5-5	TRBJ1-6	-	TRBD1	CASSGTGGQGGYNSPLHF	TGTGCCAGCAGCGGGACGGGCGGACAGGGCGGATATAATTCACCCCTCCACTTT
TRBV5-1	TRBJ2-7	once	-	CASRLGGALNEQYF	TGCGCCAGCAGATTGGGGGGGGCGCTGAACGAGCAGTACTTC
TRBV9	TRBJ2-3	-	-	CASSVATSVTDTQYF	TGTGCCAGCAGCGTAGCTACAAGTGTAACAGATACGCAGTATTTT
TRBV18	TRBJ1-3	-	-	CASSPPGLSRQEISGNTIYF	TGTGCCAGCTCACCACCTGGGCTCTCTAGACAGGAGATCTCTGGAAACACCATATATTTT
TRBV30	TRBJ1-4	-	-	CAWSWTLNEKLFF	TGTGCCTGGAGTTGGACCCTTAATGAAAAACTGTTTTTT
TRBV13	TRBJ2-4	few	TRBD2	CASSTGLAGDIAKNIQYF	TGTGCCAGCAGCACAGGACTAGCGGGGGATATAGCCAAAAACATTCAGTACTTC
TRBV29-1	TRBJ2-3	-	-	CSVDGHRDSADTQYF	TGCAGCGTTGATGGTCACAGGGATTCTGCAGATACGCAGTATTTT
TRBV27	TRBJ2-5	-	TRBD1	CASSLAATGLETQYF	TGTGCCAGCAGTTTAGCGGCGACAGGGTTGGAGACCCAGTACTTC
TRBV6-5	TRBJ1-1	-	-	CASSSSRGLNTEAFF	TGTGCCAGCAGTTCCAGTCGAGGCCTGAACACTGAAGCTTTCTTT
TRBV5-5	TRBJ2-1	-	TRBD2	CASSLGSGGGREQFF	TGTGCCAGCAGCTTAGGCAGCGGGGGTGGTCGGGAGCAGTTCTTC
TRBV2	TRBJ1-2	-	-	CASSPPQGYGYTF	TGTGCCAGCAGCCCACCTCAGGGCTATGGCTACACCTTC
TRBV7-9	TRBJ2-5	-	TRBD2	CASSLVAGLQETQYF	TGTGCCAGCAGCTTAGTAGCGGGACTCCAAGAGACCCAGTACTTC
TRBV27	TRBJ2-7	-	-	CASSPTSGAAYEQYF	TGTGCCAGCAGTCCCACGTCAGGGGCTGCCTACGAGCAGTACTTC
TRBV5-4	TRBJ1-1	-	-	CASSKEQGWGTEAFF	TGTGCCAGCAGCAAGGAGCAGGGATGGGGCACTGAAGCTTTCTTT
TRBV6-5	TRBJ2-2	-	-	CASSRRSNTGELFF	TGTGCCAGCAGTCGCCGGTCGAACACCGGGGAGCTGTTTTTT
TRBV11-2	TRBJ1-4	-	-	CASSLVGTTGEKLFF	TGTGCCAGCAGCTTAGTCGGGACGACGGGGGAAAAACTGTTTTTT
TRBV5-4	TRBJ2-3	many	-	CASSLNADTQYF	TGTGCCAGCAGCTTGAATGCAGATACGCAGTATTTT
TRBV28	TRBJ2-1	once	-	CASSLMVKEDEQFF	TGTGCCAGCAGTTTAATGGTCAAAGAGGATGAGCAGTTCTTC
TRBV19	TRBJ2-7	-	-	CASSRQISYEQYF	TGTGCCAGTAGTAGGCAAATCTCCTACGAGCAGTACTTC
TRBV29-1	TRBJ1-3	-	TRBD1	CSVEDTRDSSGNTIYF	TGCAGCGTTGAAGATACCCGGGACAGCTCTGGAAACACCATATATTTT
TRBV19	TRBJ1-1	-	TRBD1	CASSHRGDTEAFF	TGTGCCAGTAGTCACAGGGGAGACACTGAAGCTTTCTTT
TRBV7-9	TRBJ1-4	-	TRBD1	CASSSRDRGTNEKLFF	TGTGCCAGCAGCTCGCGGGACAGGGGTACTAATGAAAAACTGTTTTTT
TRBV27	TRBJ1-5	-	-	CASSLISRGQPQHF	TGTGCCAGCAGTTTAATCAGTAGGGGGCAGCCCCAGCATTTT
TRBV30	TRBJ2-7	medium-sized	TRBD1	CAWKNRDSTYEQYF	TGTGCCTGGAAAAACCGGGACAGCACCTACGAGCAGTACTTC
TRBV5-1	TRBJ1-1	-	-	CASSWGKVDTEAFF	TGCGCCAGCAGCTGGGGTAAGGTTGACACTGAAGCTTTCTTT
TRBV4-1	TRBJ2-7	-	-	CASSDEGAGYEQYF	TGCGCCAGCAGCGACGAAGGGGCTGGCTACGAGCAGTACTTC
TRBV4-2	TRBJ1-2	-	-	CASSPPTASYGYTF	TGTGCCAGCAGCCCTCCGACTGCTTCCTATGGCTACACCTTC
TRBV29-1	TRBJ2-1	-	TRBD1	CSVGPGTEAYNEQFF	TGCAGCGTGGGTCCCGGGACAGAGGCCTACAATGAGCAGTTCTTC
TRBV2	TRBJ1-1	-	TRBD1	CASSDTTGEYTEAFF	TGTGCCAGCAGTGACACCACAGGGGAATACACTGAAGCTTTCTTT
TRBV6-5	TRBJ2-1	-	-	CASSYSSHNEQFF	TGTGCCAGCAGTTACTCGAGTCACAATGAGCAGTTCTTC
TRBV9	TRBJ2-3	-	TRBD2	CASSGGGLAGQRGTDTQYF	TGTGCCAGCAGCGGAGGGGGGCTAGCGGGCCAGCGTGGCACAGATACGCAGTATTTT
TRBV25-1	TRBJ2-5	-	-	CASSEWETQYF	TGTGCCAGCAGTGAATGGGAGACCCAGTACTTC
TRBV5-4	TRBJ2-7	once	-	CASSFAGSYEQYF	TGTGCCAGCAGCTTCGCGGGGTCCTACGAGCAGTACTTC
TRBV29-1	TRBJ2-7	once	-	CSVDDGNYEQYF	TGCAGCGTTGATGACGGAAACTACGAGCAGTACTTC
TRBV7-9	TRBJ1-4	-	-	CASSPPTGSTTNEKLFF	TGTGCCAGCAGCCCCCCGACAGGTTCTACAACTAATGAAAAACTGTTTTTT
TRBV5-4	TRBJ2-1	-	TRBD2	CASSYLAGGNNEQFF	TGCGCCAGCAGCTATCTAGCGGGGGGGAACAATGAGCAGTTCTTC
TRBV6-1	TRBJ1-2	-	TRBD1	CASSPRTGDYGYTF	TGTGCCAGCAGTCCCCGGACAGGGGACTATGGCTACACCTTC
TRBV19	TRBJ2-2	-	-	CASSIPGSGELFF	TGTGCCAGCTCGATTCCCGGGTCCGGGGAGCTGTTTTTT
TRBV5-1	TRBJ2-3	-	TRBD2	CASSFYGGASDTQYF	TGCGCCAGCAGCTTTTACGGGGGGGCTTCAGATACGCAGTATTTT
TRBV19	TRBJ2-3	-	TRBD1	CASMGTASYTDTQYF	TGTGCCAGTATGGGGACAGCATCCTACACAGATACGCAGTATTTT
TRBV5-1	TRBJ2-1	-	-	CASTEGGLGYNEQFF	TGCGCCAGCACCGAGGGGGGCCTGGGTTACAATGAGCAGTTCTTC
TRBV27	TRBJ1-4	-	-	CASRGGSIEKLFF	TGTGCCAGCAGGGGGGGGTCGATTGAAAAACTGTTTTTT
TRBV6-6	TRBJ1-1	-	-	CASSYSDNLNTEAFF	TGTGCCAGCAGTTACTCGGACAATTTGAACACTGAAGCTTTCTTT
TRBV2	TRBJ2-7	once	-	CASSEAAGVISYEQYF	TGTGCCAGCAGTGAAGCGGCAGGGGTTATCTCCTACGAGCAGTACTTC